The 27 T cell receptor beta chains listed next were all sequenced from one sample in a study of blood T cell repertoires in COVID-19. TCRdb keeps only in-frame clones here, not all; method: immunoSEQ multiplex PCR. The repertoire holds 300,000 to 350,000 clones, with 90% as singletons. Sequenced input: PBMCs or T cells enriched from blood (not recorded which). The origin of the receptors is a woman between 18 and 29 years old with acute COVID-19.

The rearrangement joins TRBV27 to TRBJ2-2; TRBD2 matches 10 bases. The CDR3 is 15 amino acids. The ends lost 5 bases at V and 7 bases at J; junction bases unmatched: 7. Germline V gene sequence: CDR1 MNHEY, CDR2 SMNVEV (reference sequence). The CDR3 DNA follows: TGTGCCAGCAGTCCCCTAGCGGGAGAGGACGGGGAGCTGTTTTTT. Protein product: CASSPLAGEDGELFF.

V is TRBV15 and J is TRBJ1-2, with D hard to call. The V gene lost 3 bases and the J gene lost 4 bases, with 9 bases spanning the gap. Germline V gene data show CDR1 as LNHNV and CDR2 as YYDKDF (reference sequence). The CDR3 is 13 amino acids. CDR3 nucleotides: TGTGCCACCAGCAGCTTGGCGGGCTATGGCTACACCTTC. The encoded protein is CATSSLAGYGYTF.

This CDR3 reads CASSQDRGSWLFPDYGYTF. CDR3 sequence (DNA): TGTGCCAGCAGCCAAGATAGAGGGTCCTGGCTTTTTCCTGACTATGGCTACACCTTC. The chain combines TRBV14 with TRBJ1-2; D is unclear. V was clipped by 0 bases and J by 3 bases, with 23 bases between them. Germline V gene data show CDR1 as SGHDN and CDR2 as FVKESK. This CDR3 is built from 19 residues.

The CDR3 nucleotides are TGTGCCAGCAGTTTAGGAACTAGCGGTTCCTACAATGAGCAGTTCTTC. Protein product: CASSLGTSGSYNEQFF. The gene calls are TRBV27 and TRBJ2-1; 8 bases line up with TRBD2. Germline loops: CDR1 MNHEY, CDR2 SMNVEV (reference sequence). The CDR3 is 16 amino acids. Trimming cost V 2 bases and J 1 base; bases outside gene matches: 4.

CDR3 loop: CASKRSQETQYF. The CDR3 DNA follows: TGTGCCAGCAAGAGGTCCCAAGAGACCCAGTACTTC. This chain joins TRBV2 and TRBJ2-5; unclear D gene. In germline, CDR1 is SNHLY, CDR2 FYNNEI. The V end was cut by 7 bases, the J end by 1 base, with 7 bases between. CDR3 size: 12 residues. Full variable domain (remainder filled in from reference TRBV2 and TRBJ2-5): EPEVTQTPSHQVTQMGQEVILRCVPISNHLYFYWYRQILGQKVEFLVSFYNNEISEKSEIFDDQFSVERPDGSNFTLKIRSTKLEDSAMYFCASKRSQETQYFGPGTRLLVL.

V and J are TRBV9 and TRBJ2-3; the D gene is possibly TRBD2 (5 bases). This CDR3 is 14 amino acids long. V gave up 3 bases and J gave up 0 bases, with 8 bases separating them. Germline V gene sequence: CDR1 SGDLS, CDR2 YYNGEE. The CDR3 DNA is TGTGCCAGCAGCGGGAGACTAAGCACAGATACGCAGTATTTT. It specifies CASSGRLSTDTQYF. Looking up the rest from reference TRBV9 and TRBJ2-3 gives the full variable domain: DSGVTQTPKHLITATGQRVTLRCSPRSGDLSVYWYQQSLDQGLQFLIQYYNGEERAKGNILERFSAQQFPDLHSELNLSSLELGDSALYFCASSGRLSTDTQYFGPGTRLTVL.

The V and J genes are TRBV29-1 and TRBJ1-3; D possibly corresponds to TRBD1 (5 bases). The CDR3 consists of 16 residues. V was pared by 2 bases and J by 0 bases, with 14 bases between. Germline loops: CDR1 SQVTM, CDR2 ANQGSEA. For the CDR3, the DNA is TGCAGCGTTGAATACAGGCCTAACCTCTCTGGAAACACCATATATTTT. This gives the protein CSVEYRPNLSGNTIYF.

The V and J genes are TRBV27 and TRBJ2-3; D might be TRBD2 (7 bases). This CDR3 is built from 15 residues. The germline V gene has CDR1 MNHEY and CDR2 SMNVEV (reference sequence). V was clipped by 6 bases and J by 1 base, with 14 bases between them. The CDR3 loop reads CASSFLGGGTDTQYF. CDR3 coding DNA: TGTGCCAGCAGCTTTTTAGGGGGGGGCACAGATACGCAGTATTTT.

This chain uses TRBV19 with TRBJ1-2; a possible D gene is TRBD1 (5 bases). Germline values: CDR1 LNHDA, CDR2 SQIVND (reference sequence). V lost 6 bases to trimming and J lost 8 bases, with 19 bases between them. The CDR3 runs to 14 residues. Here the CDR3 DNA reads TGTGCCAGTAGCCCAAGGGGATGGCCGGGCGGCTACACCTTC. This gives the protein CASSPRGWPGGYTF. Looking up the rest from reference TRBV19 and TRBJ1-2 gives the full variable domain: DGGITQSPKYLFRKEGQNVTLSCEQNLNHDAMYWYRQDPGQGLRLIYYSQIVNDFQKGDIAEGYSVSREKKESFPLTVTSAQKNPTAFYLCASSPRGWPGGYTFGSGTRLTVV.

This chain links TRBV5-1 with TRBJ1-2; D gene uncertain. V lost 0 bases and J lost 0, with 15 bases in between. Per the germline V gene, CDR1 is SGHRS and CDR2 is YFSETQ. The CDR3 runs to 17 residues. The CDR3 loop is CASSLGTGGVANYGYTF. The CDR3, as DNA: TGCGCCAGCAGCTTGGGGACGGGAGGAGTAGCTAACTATGGCTACACCTTC.

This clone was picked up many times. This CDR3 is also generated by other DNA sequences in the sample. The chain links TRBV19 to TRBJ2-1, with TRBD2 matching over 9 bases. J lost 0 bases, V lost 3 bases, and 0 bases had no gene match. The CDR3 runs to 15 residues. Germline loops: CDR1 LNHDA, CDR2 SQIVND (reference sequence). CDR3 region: CASSMTSGSYNEQFF. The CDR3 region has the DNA TGTGCCAGTAGTATGACTAGCGGCTCCTACAATGAGCAGTTCTTC.

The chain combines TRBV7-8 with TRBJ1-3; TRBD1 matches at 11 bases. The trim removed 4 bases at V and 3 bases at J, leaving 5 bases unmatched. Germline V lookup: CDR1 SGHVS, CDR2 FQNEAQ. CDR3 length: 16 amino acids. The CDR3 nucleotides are TGTGCCAGCAGCTCAGGGACAGGGGGAGGTGGAAACACCATATATTTT. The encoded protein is CASSSGTGGGGNTIYF.

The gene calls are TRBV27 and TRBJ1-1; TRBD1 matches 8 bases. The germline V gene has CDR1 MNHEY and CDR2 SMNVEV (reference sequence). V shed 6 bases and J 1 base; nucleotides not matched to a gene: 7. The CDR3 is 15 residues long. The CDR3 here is CASRFLGQGNTEAFF. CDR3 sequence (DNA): TGTGCCAGCAGATTCCTTGGACAGGGGAACACTGAAGCTTTCTTT.

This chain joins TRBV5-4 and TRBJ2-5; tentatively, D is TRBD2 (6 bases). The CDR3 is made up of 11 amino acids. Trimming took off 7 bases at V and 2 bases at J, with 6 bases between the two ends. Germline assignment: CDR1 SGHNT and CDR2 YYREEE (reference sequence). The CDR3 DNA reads TGTGCCAGCGGGGGGCAAGAGACCCAGTACTTC. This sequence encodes CASGGQETQYF.

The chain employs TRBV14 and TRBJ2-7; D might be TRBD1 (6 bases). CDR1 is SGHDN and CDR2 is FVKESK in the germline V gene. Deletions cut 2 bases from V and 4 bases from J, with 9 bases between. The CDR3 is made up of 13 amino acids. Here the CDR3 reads CASSQYRDYEQYF. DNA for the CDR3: TGTGCCAGCAGCCAATACAGGGATTACGAGCAGTACTTC. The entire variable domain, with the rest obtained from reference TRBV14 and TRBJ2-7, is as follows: EAGVTQFPSHSVIEKGQTVTLRCDPISGHDNLYWYRRVMGKEIKFLLHFVKESKQDESGMPNNRFLAERTGGTYSTLKVQPAELEDSGVYFCASSQYRDYEQYFGPGTRLTVT.

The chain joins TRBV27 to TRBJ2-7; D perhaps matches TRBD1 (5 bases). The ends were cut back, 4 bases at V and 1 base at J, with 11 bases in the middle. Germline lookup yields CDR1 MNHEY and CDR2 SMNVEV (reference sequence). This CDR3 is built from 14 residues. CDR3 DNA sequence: TGTGCCAGCAGTTCGGCCGACAGATCCTACGAGCAGTACTTC. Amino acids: CASSSADRSYEQYF.

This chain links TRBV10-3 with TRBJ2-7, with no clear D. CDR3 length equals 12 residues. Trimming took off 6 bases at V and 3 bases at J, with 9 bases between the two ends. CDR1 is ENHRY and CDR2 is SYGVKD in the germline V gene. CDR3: CAISTQDYEQYF. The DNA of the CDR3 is TGTGCCATCAGCACACAAGACTACGAGCAGTACTTC.

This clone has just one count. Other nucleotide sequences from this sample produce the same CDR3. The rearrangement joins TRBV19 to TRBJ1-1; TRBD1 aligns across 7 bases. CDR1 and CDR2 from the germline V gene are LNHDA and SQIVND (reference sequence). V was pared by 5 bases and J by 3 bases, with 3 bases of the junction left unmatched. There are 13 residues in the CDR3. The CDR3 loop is CASSLQGDTEAFF. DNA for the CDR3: TGTGCCAGTAGTCTGCAGGGGGACACTGAAGCTTTCTTT.

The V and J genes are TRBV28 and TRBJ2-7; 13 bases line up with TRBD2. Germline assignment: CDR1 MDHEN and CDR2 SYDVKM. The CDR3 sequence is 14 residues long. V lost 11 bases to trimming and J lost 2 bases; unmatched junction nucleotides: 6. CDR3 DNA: TGTGCCGCCACCGGGACTAGCGGGACCTACGAGCAGTACTTC. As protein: CAATGTSGTYEQYF.

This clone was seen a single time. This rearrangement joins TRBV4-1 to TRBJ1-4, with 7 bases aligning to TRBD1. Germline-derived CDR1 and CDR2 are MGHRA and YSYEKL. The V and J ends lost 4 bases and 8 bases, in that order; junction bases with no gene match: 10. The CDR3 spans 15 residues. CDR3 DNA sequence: TGCGCCAGCAGCCCGGGGACAGTTGAGCGGGAAAAACTGTTTTTT. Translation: CASSPGTVEREKLFF.

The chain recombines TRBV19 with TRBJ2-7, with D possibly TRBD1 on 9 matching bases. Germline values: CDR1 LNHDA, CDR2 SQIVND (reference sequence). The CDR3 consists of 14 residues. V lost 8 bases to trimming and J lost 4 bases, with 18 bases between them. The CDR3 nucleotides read TGTGCCAGTTCGGGAGGGACAGGGAATTACGAGCAGTACTTC. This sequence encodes CASSGGTGNYEQYF.

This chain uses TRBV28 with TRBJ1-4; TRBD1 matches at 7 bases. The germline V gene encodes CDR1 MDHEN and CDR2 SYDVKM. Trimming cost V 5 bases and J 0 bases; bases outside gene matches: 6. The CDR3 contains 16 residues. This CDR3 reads CASSPGQVATNEKLFF. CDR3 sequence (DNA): TGTGCCAGCAGTCCCGGACAGGTCGCAACTAATGAAAAACTGTTTTTT.

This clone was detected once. This CDR3 is CASRDRGAEAFF. The CDR3 DNA reads as TGTGCCAGCAGAGACAGGGGAGCTGAAGCTTTCTTT. The chain has TRBV12-3 or TRBV12-4 and TRBJ1-1, with 8 bases lining up with TRBD1. V gave up 6 bases and J gave up 6 bases; unmatched junction bases: 3. The CDR3 extends over 12 amino acids.

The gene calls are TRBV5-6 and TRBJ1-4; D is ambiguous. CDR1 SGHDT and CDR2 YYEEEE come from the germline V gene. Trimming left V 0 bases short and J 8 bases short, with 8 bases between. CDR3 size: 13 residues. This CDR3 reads CASSLAHEEKLFF. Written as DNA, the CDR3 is TGTGCCAGCAGCTTGGCCCATGAGGAAAAACTGTTTTTT.

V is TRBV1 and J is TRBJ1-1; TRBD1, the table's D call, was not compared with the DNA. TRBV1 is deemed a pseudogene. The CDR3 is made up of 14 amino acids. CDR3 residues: CTSSQDRKNTEAFF. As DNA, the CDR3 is TGCACCAGCAGCCAGGACAGGAAGAACACTGAAGCTTTCTTT.

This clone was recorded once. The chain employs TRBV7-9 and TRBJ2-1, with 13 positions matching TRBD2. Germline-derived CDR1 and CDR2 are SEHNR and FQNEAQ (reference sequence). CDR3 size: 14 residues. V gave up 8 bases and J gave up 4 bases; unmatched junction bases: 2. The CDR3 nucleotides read TGTGCCAGCCCGGGACTAGCGGGGTACAATGAGCAGTTCTTC. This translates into CASPGLAGYNEQFF.

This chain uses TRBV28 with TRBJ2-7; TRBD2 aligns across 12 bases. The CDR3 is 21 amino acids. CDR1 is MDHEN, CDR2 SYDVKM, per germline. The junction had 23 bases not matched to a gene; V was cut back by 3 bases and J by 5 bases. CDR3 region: CASSFGRGRVLLAGGPNEQYF. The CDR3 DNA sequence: TGTGCCAGCAGTTTCGGCAGGGGAAGGGTTCTCCTAGCGGGAGGGCCCAACGAGCAGTACTTC.